This passage covers 26 T cell receptor beta chains from one sample sequenced in a study of T-cell memory formation after mild COVID-19. Each CDR3 protein is one row after TCRdb ran MiXCR on the 5' RACE reads. The sample includes 350,000 to 500,000 distinct CDR3 sequences, more than 15% seen only once; the top ten take around a fifth. Sequenced input: PBMCs or a T cell subset sorted from them (not recorded which). The receptors stem from a man between 18 and 35 years old who had mild COVID-19 (a few samples of this study predate the infection). Cell type and time point are not known.

The table lists this clonotype with a few counts. V is TRBV24-1 and J is TRBJ1-5; D is undetermined. Trimming removed 4 bases from V and 11 bases from J, with 11 bases in between. The CDR3 is 12 amino acids. Looked up from germline, CDR1 is KGHDR and CDR2 is SFDVKD. The chain's CDR3 is CATSDPSGTQHF. The CDR3 bases are TGTGCCACCAGTGACCCAAGTGGGACCCAGCATTTT.

This clonotype was observed a handful of times. The genes are TRBV12-3 or TRBV12-4 and TRBJ2-5; D is tentatively TRBD1 or TRBD2 (6 bases each). The V gene lost 6 bases and the J gene lost 2 bases, with 16 bases spanning the gap. The CDR3 is made up of 15 amino acids. The CDR3 here is CASRKGGGQQETQYF. DNA for the CDR3: TGTGCCAGCAGGAAGGGGGGAGGCCAGCAAGAGACCCAGTACTTC.

This clonotype has only a few counts. This chain uses TRBV15 with TRBJ2-3; D ambiguous. Between the trimmed V and J ends, which lost 1 base and 0 bases, there was a span of 11 bases. There are 16 residues in the CDR3. Germline CDR1 LNHNV, CDR2 YYDKDF (reference sequence). The CDR3 DNA reads as TGTGCCACCAGCAGAGTTGTCTTCATCAGCACAGATACGCAGTATTTT. Translating it yields CATSRVVFISTDTQYF.

This clonotype turned up a few times. The chain links TRBV7-3 to TRBJ2-3, with TRBD2 matching 13 bases. CDR3 length equals 15 residues. The junction had 5 bases not matched to a gene; V was cut back by 5 bases and J by 6 bases. Germline V gene lookup returns CDR1 SGHTA and CDR2 FQGTGA. The CDR3: CASSRTSGGRDTQYF. CDR3 coding DNA: TGTGCCAGCAGCCGGACTAGCGGGGGCCGGGATACGCAGTATTTT.

The chain employs TRBV29-1 and TRBJ2-3; D is unclear. Germline loops: CDR1 SQVTM, CDR2 ANQGSEA. The CDR3 loop spans 14 amino acids. The V end was cut by 4 bases, the J end by 0 bases, with 11 bases between. For the CDR3, the DNA is TGCAGCGTTGGGGTCCAAAGTAGCACAGATACGCAGTATTTT. Protein: CSVGVQSSTDTQYF.

In this sample, this clonotype turned up many times. The V and J genes are TRBV2 and TRBJ2-2; D remains ambiguous. Germline CDR1 reads SNHLY; CDR2 reads FYNNEI. The V gene lost 3 bases and the J gene lost 1 base, with 9 bases spanning the gap. CDR3 length equals 15 residues. The CDR3, as DNA: TGTGCCAGCAGTGAGCTGTCGGGGAACACCGGGGAGCTGTTTTTT. Translating gives CASSELSGNTGELFF.

The V call is TRBV6-2 or TRBV6-3, the J call TRBJ2-7; D remains ambiguous. The CDR3 sequence is 12 residues long. The germline V and J ends were trimmed by 5 bases and 0 bases, with 5 bases remaining between them. The germline CDR1 and CDR2 sequences are MNHEY and SVGEGT. In nucleotides, the CDR3 is TGTGCCAGCAGTACCCGCTCCTACGAGCAGTACGTC. It yields the protein CASSTRSYEQYV.

This clonotype was observed a handful of times. The chain couples TRBV6-2 or TRBV6-3 to TRBJ2-7; 12 positions agree with TRBD2. J was trimmed by 1 base and V by 7 bases; bases with no gene match: 11. The germline V gene encodes CDR1 MNHEY and CDR2 SVGEGT. The CDR3 totals 17 residues. CDR3 nucleotides: TGTGCCAGCAACAGGGGGAGGACTAGCGGGGATTCCTACGAGCAGTACGTC. Translation: CASNRGRTSGDSYEQYV.

The chain links TRBV7-2 to TRBJ1-1; D might be TRBD1 (6 bases). V was trimmed by 6 bases and J by 1 base, leaving 12 bases between them. The germline CDR1 and CDR2 sequences are SGHTA and FQGNSA. This CDR3 has 14 residues. CDR3 region: CASRQQGWNTEAFF. CDR3 nucleotide sequence: TGTGCCAGCAGACAACAGGGTTGGAACACTGAAGCTTTCTTT. The complete variable domain, with remaining parts taken from reference TRBV7-2 and TRBJ1-1, reads GAGVSQSPSNKVTEKGKDVELRCDPISGHTALYWYRQSLGQGLEFLIYFQGNSAPDKSGLPSDRFSAERTGGSVSTLTIQRTQQEDSAVYLCASRQQGWNTEAFFGQGTRLTVV.

The chain couples TRBV10-3 to TRBJ2-5; possibly TRBD2 for D (5 bases). Trimming cost V 6 bases and J 5 bases, with 16 bases left between them. Germline V gene lookup returns CDR1 ENHRY and CDR2 SYGVKD. The CDR3 extends over 14 amino acids. CDR3 in amino acids: CAIRPDSGGETQYF. The CDR3 DNA reads as TGTGCCATCAGACCGGACTCGGGCGGGGAGACCCAGTACTTC.

This rearrangement joins TRBV4-1 to TRBJ1-2; TRBD1 agrees at 8 bases. Unmatched junction bases numbered 13, after V lost 5 bases and J lost 8 bases. Germline CDR1 and CDR2: MGHRA and YSYEKL. This CDR3 region has 15 residues. In nucleotides, the CDR3 is TGCGCCAGCAGCAGGACAGGGTCACCTGGTCGGGGCTACACCTTC. It encodes CASSRTGSPGRGYTF.

The chain has TRBV5-1 and TRBJ2-1; 12 nucleotides align to TRBD2. The length of the CDR3 is 16 residues. CDR1 SGHRS and CDR2 YFSETQ come from the germline V gene. Germline trimming cut 3 bases from V and 4 bases from J; bases unmatched to any gene: 5. CDR3 region: CASSSKLAGGYNEQFF. CDR3 DNA: TGCGCCAGCAGCTCCAAACTAGCGGGGGGTTACAATGAGCAGTTCTTC.

This clonotype showed up just a few times. CDR3 DNA sequence: TGTGCCAGCAGCCGCCTTCCAGGGTACCAAGAGACCCAGTACTTC. Amino acids: CASSRLPGYQETQYF. The chain employs TRBV7-9 and TRBJ2-5, with D perhaps matching TRBD1 (5 bases). V lost 5 bases to trimming and J lost 0 bases, with 13 bases between them. This CDR3 is 15 amino acids long. Germline CDR1 SEHNR, CDR2 FQNEAQ (reference sequence).

This sequence joins TRBV7-2 and TRBJ1-6; no clear D gene. Trimming took off 2 bases at V and 6 bases at J, with 11 bases between the two ends. CDR1 is SGHTA and CDR2 is FQGNSA in the germline V gene. CDR3 length equals 15 residues. Here the CDR3 reads CASSLSARTNSPLHF. The CDR3 region has the DNA TGTGCCAGCAGCTTATCCGCACGGACTAATTCACCCCTCCACTTT.

The chain recombines TRBV5-1 with TRBJ2-3; TRBD2 agrees at 11 bases. The CDR3 has 16 residues. J was trimmed by 4 bases and V by 2 bases; bases with no gene match: 6. Germline values: CDR1 SGHRS, CDR2 YFSETQ. In DNA, the CDR3 is TGCGCCAGCAGCTTATCGACTAGCGGGGAGGCAGATACGCAGTATTTT. Protein sequence: CASSLSTSGEADTQYF.

V gene TRBV7-8 combines with J gene TRBJ2-3; possibly TRBD1 for D (6 bases). Between the trimmed V and J ends, which lost 7 bases and 7 bases, there was a span of 12 bases. Germline V gene sequence: CDR1 SGHVS, CDR2 FQNEAQ. CDR3 length: 12 amino acids. CDR3 loop: CASKQGSNTQYF. The CDR3 DNA reads as TGTGCCAGCAAACAGGGAAGTAATACGCAGTATTTT.

This clonotype occurred a few times. The rearrangement joins TRBV29-1 to TRBJ2-7, with TRBD2 identical over 10 bases. CDR3 length equals 13 residues. CDR1 and CDR2 from the germline V gene are SQVTM and ANQGSEA. After removal of 2 bases from V and 7 bases from J, the junction contained 5 bases not matched to a gene. CDR3 DNA: TGCAGCGTTGAAAGAGCGGGGGGGTTTGAGCAGTACTTC. Its protein product is CSVERAGGFEQYF.

This clonotype appeared many times. The V call is TRBV9, the J call TRBJ2-1; D gene uncertain. With 0 bases removed from V and 4 bases from J, the gap between germline ends came to 8 bases. The CDR3 extends over 14 amino acids. Germline-derived CDR1 and CDR2 are SGDLS and YYNGEE. The CDR3 here is CASSVDPVYNEQFF. CDR3 DNA sequence: TGTGCCAGCAGCGTAGATCCGGTTTACAATGAGCAGTTCTTC.

The chain combines TRBV6-5 with TRBJ1-3; 10 positions match TRBD1. The CDR3 sequence is 15 residues long. Germline assignment: CDR1 MNHEY and CDR2 SVGAGI. The V gene end was trimmed by 7 bases and the J gene end by 3 bases; junction bases not matched to a gene: 6. The CDR3 nucleotides read TGTGCCAGCAAGGGACAGGGGTTTAGTGGAAACACCATATATTTT. Its translation is CASKGQGFSGNTIYF.

This clonotype was counted between two and nine times. The chain carries TRBV12-3 or TRBV12-4 and TRBJ2-7, with 8 positions matching TRBD1. The ends lost 1 base at V and 1 base at J; junction bases unmatched: 9. The CDR3 is 17 residues long. The CDR3: CASSLGTRDRRSYEQYF. The CDR3 region has the DNA TGTGCCAGCAGTTTAGGGACCCGGGACAGGAGGTCCTACGAGCAGTACTTC.

V usage is TRBV6-1 and J usage is TRBJ1-5, with unresolved D. CDR1 MNHNS and CDR2 SASEGT come from the germline V gene. The CDR3 has 17 amino acids. V was pared by 0 bases and J by 0 bases, with 12 bases between. In DNA, the CDR3 is TGTGCCAGCAGTGAAGCGCTTACAGCATATAGCAATCAGCCCCAGCATTTT. Translated: CASSEALTAYSNQPQHF.

The sample holds one count of this clonotype. The chain combines TRBV14 with TRBJ1-6; 7 bases map to TRBD1. Germline values: CDR1 SGHDN, CDR2 FVKESK. This CDR3 is 18 amino acids long. V shed 0 bases and J 14 bases; nucleotides not matched to a gene: 19. The CDR3 DNA reads TGTGCCAGCAGCCAAGAGGTCCTGCGAGGGGGCGTCCGTGGGGCCCTCCACTTT. Its translation is CASSQEVLRGGVRGALHF. Filled out from reference TRBV14 and TRBJ1-6, the complete variable domain reads EAGVTQFPSHSVIEKGQTVTLRCDPISGHDNLYWYRRVMGKEIKFLLHFVKESKQDESGMPNNRFLAERTGGTYSTLKVQPAELEDSGVYFCASSQEVLRGGVRGALHFGNGTRLTVT.

This clonotype was counted only a few times. This chain uses TRBV7-9 with TRBJ2-1; the match to TRBD2 covers 7 bases. V dropped 5 bases and J dropped 6; count of bases not matched to a gene: 4. This CDR3 spans 13 amino acids. Germline CDR1 SEHNR, CDR2 FQNEAQ (reference sequence). CDR3 DNA: TGTGCCAGCAGCGGGTTAGCGGGCAATGAGCAGTTCTTC. This codes for CASSGLAGNEQFF.

This clonotype was observed a handful of times. The gene calls are TRBV4-3 and TRBJ2-3; D perhaps matches TRBD2 (7 bases). The CDR3 is made up of 18 amino acids. V gave up 0 bases and J gave up 6 bases, with 22 bases separating them. Germline CDR1 and CDR2: LGHNA and YSLEER. CDR3 nucleotide sequence: TGCGCCAGCAGCCAAGATGGTGGGGGGGCCGGTTCGGGCGATACGCAGTATTTT. Protein product: CASSQDGGGAGSGDTQYF.

This clonotype came up a few times. The chain uses TRBV5-5 and TRBJ2-5, with D possibly matching TRBD2 (5 bases). Deletions cut 1 base from V and 4 bases from J, with 17 bases between. The CDR3 runs to 16 residues. Per germline, CDR1 SGHKS and CDR2 YYEKEE (reference sequence). DNA of the CDR3: TGTGCCAGCAGCTTGTCCCCGGGATACCGGCCAGAGACCCAGTACTTC. Translating gives CASSLSPGYRPETQYF.

CDR3 protein: CASSQGSHTEAFF. CDR3 DNA: TGCGCCAGCAGCCAAGGGTCTCACACTGAAGCTTTCTTT. This rearrangement joins TRBV4-3 to TRBJ1-1; D not resolved. The V end was cut by 1 base, the J end by 3 bases, with 6 bases between. The CDR3 sequence is 13 residues long. CDR1 is LGHNA and CDR2 is YSLEER in the germline V gene.